This TCR beta chain came from a study of blood T cell repertoires in COVID-19. With 4 bases removed from V and 1 base from J, the gap between germline ends came to 12 bases. Germline V lookup: CDR1 LGHDT, CDR2 YNNKEL (reference sequence). The CDR3 spans 15 residues. In the authors' workflow: How many nucleated cells were present was estimated from reference gene primer amplification. Generated by immunoSEQ multiplex PCR, the TCRdb table keeps only in-frame clones and is missing some. V, J and clone size are those of that table, while D and trimming were read from the DNA. Altogether 75,000 to 80,000 clones are present, under 95% being singletons, with the ten largest covering 5.8%.

Sequenced material: peripheral blood. This chain links TRBV3-1 (or the pseudogene TRBV3-2) with TRBJ2-3; a weak D match, TRBD2 (5 bases). The receptor's source is a human donor in a cohort sampled during active COVID-19. DNA of the CDR3: TGTGCCAGCAGCCTGTCGGGGTGGGGCACAGATACGCAGTATTTT. It yields the protein CASSLSGWGTDTQYF.